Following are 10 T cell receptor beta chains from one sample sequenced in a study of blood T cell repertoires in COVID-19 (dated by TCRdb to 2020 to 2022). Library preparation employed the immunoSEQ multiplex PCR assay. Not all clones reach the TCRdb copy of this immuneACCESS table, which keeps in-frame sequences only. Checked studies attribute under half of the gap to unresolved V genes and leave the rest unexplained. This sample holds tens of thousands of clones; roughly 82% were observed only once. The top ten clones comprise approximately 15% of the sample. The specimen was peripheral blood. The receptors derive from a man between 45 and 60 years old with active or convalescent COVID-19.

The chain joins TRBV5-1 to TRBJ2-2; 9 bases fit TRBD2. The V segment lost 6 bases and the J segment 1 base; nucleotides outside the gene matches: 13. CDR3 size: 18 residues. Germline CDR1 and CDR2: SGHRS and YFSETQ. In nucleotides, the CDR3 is TGCGCCAGCACCACCCTCCCAGCGGGGGGCCGGAACACCGGGGAGCTGTTTTTT. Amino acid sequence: CASTTLPAGGRNTGELFF.

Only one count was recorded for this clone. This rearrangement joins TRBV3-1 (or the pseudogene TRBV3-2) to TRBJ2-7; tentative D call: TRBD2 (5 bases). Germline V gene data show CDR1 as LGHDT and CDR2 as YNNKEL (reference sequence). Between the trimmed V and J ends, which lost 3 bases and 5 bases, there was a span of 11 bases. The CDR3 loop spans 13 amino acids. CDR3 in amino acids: CASSHLGNHEQYF. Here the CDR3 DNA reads TGTGCCAGCAGCCACCTCGGGAACCACGAGCAGTACTTC.

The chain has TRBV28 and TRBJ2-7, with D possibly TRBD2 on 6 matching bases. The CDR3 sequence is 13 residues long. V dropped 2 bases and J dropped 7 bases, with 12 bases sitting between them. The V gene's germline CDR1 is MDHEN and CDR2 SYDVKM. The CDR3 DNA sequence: TGTGCCAGCAGTTTAGGGCCGACTAGTGAGCAGTACTTC. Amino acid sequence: CASSLGPTSEQYF.

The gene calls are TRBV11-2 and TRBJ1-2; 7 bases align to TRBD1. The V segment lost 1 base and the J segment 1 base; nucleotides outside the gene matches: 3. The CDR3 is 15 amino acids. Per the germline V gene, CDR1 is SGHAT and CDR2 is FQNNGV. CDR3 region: CASSLGGQNNYGYTF. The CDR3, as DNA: TGTGCCAGCAGCTTAGGGGGACAGAATAACTATGGCTACACCTTC.

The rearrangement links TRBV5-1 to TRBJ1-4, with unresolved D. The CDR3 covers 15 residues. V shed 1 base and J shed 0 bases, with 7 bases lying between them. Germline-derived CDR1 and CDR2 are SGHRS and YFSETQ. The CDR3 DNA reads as TGCGCCAGCAGCTTGTCCGGGACAACTAATGAAAAACTGTTTTTT. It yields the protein CASSLSGTTNEKLFF.

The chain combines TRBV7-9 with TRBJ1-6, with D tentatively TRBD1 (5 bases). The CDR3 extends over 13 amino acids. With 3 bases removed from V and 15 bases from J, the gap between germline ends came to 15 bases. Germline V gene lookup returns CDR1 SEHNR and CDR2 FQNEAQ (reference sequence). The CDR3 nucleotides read TGTGCCAGCAGCTTTGTTCAGGGAACGGGCCTCCACTTT. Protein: CASSFVQGTGLHF.

CDR3 in DNA: TGTGCCAGCTCACAGGGGGCCACTAATGAAAAACTGTTTTTT. Residues: CASSQGATNEKLFF. This sequence joins TRBV18 and TRBJ1-4; TRBD1 aligns across 7 bases. V shed 4 bases, J shed 2 bases, and the junction held 1 base outside the gene matches. The germline V gene encodes CDR1 KGHSH and CDR2 LQKENI. This CDR3 is 14 amino acids long.

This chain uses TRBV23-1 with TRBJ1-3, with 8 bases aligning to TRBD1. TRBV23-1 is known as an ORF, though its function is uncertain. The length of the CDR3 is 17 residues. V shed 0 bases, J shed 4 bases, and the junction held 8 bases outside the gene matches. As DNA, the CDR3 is TGCGCCAGCAGTCAATCTAGGGGCAGGGGGCACGGAAACACCATATATTTT. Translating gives CASSQSRGRGHGNTIYF.

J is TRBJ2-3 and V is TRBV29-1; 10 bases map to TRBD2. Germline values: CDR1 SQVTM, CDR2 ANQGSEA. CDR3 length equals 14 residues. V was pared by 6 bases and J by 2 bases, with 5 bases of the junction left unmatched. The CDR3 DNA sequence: TGCAGCGTGGGGACTAGCGTAAACACAGATACGCAGTATTTT. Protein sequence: CSVGTSVNTDTQYF.

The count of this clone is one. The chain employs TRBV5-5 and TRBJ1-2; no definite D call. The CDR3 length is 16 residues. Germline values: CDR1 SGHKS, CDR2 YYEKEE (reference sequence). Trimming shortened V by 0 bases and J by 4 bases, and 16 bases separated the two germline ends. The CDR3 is CASSLEGSLSGYGYTF. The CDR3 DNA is TGTGCCAGCAGCTTGGAAGGCTCCTTAAGCGGCTATGGCTACACCTTC.